At least ten counts were recorded for the clone carrying this TCR beta chain. Its specificity is unknown. V was clipped by 4 bases and J by 9 bases; unmatched bases: 6. This CDR3 comprises 14 residues. TCR beta CDR3 sequences were amplified from RNA transcripts. TCR CDR3 underwent first-round RT-PCR with the HTBI primer set. Each CDR3 protein is one row after TCRdb ran MiXCR on the multiplex PCR reads. The sample lists about 420,000 distinct CDR3 sequences, around 16% occurring once. The data derive from a study of T cells in Graves' hyperthyroidism and ophthalmopathy. Findings and caveats of the study: Most clonotypes that expanded in the thyroid above 0.001 also showed up in blood. A model built on 13 V-J features separated ophthalmopathy from stable hyperthyroidism.

Over 18 months, lack of ophthalmopathy progression marked Graves' hyperthyroidism as stable. Fresh peripheral blood, 10 ml, yielded the PBMCs. Sequencing used blood. The TCR originated in a woman aged 18 to 35 with Graves' hyperthyroidism. The chain links TRBV12-3 or TRBV12-4 to TRBJ2-1; the match to TRBD1 covers 10 bases. In DNA, the CDR3 is TGTGCCAGCAGTTCCTGGCGGACAGGGGGTGAGCAGTTCTTC. Translated, it gives CASSSWRTGGEQFF.